The 9 T cell receptor beta chains in this list originate from one sample, sequenced in a study of T cells in localized non-small cell lung cancer. Profiled with immunoSEQ multiplex PCR; TCRdb holds only in-frame clones, not every one. Among about 75,000 clones listed, 65% to 85% were seen once. The sample consisted of peripheral blood, taken before any cancer treatment. Receptors were obtained from a female donor over 55 with stage I lung adenocarcinoma.

V usage is TRBV5-1 and J usage is TRBJ2-1; TRBD2 matches at 12 bases. The CDR3 is 15 amino acids. V was clipped by 4 bases and J by 4 bases; unmatched bases: 3. Germline V gives CDR1 SGHRS, CDR2 YFSETQ. The CDR3 DNA reads as TGCGCCAGCAGCCGGACTAGCGGGGATTACAATGAGCAGTTCTTC. Its translation is CASSRTSGDYNEQFF. The complete variable domain, with remaining parts taken from reference TRBV5-1 and TRBJ2-1, reads KAGVTQTPRYLIKTRGQQVTLSCSPISGHRSVSWYQQTPGQGLQFLFEYFSETQRNKGNFPGRFSGRQFSNSRSEMNVSTLELGDSALYLCASSRTSGDYNEQFFGPGTRLTVL.

V gene TRBV5-1 combines with J gene TRBJ2-7; D might be TRBD1 (5 bases). V lost 4 bases to trimming and J lost 6 bases, with 20 bases between them. The CDR3 sequence is 15 residues long. Germline values: CDR1 SGHRS, CDR2 YFSETQ. Written as DNA, the CDR3 is TGCGCCAGCAGCCCGGAAGGGGCCGCGCCACGCGAGCAGTACTTC. This sequence encodes CASSPEGAAPREQYF. The whole variable domain, filled in from reference TRBV5-1 and TRBJ2-7, reads KAGVTQTPRYLIKTRGQQVTLSCSPISGHRSVSWYQQTPGQGLQFLFEYFSETQRNKGNFPGRFSGRQFSNSRSEMNVSTLELGDSALYLCASSPEGAAPREQYFGPGTRLTVT.

The gene calls are TRBV7-3 and TRBJ1-2; 7 bases line up with TRBD1. CDR1 is SGHTA and CDR2 is FQGTGA in the germline V gene. The CDR3 runs to 13 residues. V shed 5 bases, J shed 13 bases, and the junction held 13 bases outside the gene matches. CDR3 bases: TGTGCCAGCAGCCCCGACCGACAGGGACGGGTCACCTTC. This sequence encodes CASSPDRQGRVTF. The variable domain in full, with the rest retrieved from reference TRBV7-3 and TRBJ1-2, is GAGVSQTPSNKVTEKGKYVELRCDPISGHTALYWYRQSLGQGPEFLIYFQGTGAADDSGLPNDRFFAVRPEGSVSTLKIQRTERGDSAVYLCASSPDRQGRVTFGSGTRLTVV.

This rearrangement joins TRBV5-1 to TRBJ2-1, with 9 bases that match TRBD2. Germline CDR1 and CDR2: SGHRS and YFSETQ. The length of the CDR3 is 16 residues. With V trimmed by 3 bases and J by 2 bases, 6 bases remained unmatched. The CDR3 here is CASSSGLASTYNEQFF. The DNA of the CDR3 is TGCGCCAGCAGCTCGGGACTAGCTTCCACCTACAATGAGCAGTTCTTC.

Only a few counts were recorded for this clone. The CDR3 nucleotides read TGTGCCAGCAGTTTAGGGAGGTGGAACACTGAAGCTTTCTTT. This sequence encodes CASSLGRWNTEAFF. The chain carries TRBV27 and TRBJ1-1; D is ambiguous. V shed 2 bases and J shed 1 base, with 8 bases lying between them. The CDR3 has 14 residues. Germline V gene sequence: CDR1 MNHEY, CDR2 SMNVEV (reference sequence).

The V and J genes are TRBV5-1 and TRBJ2-3; 11 bases align to TRBD2. V lost 4 bases, J lost 6 bases, and 7 bases stayed unmatched. The CDR3 extends over 15 amino acids. The germline V gene has CDR1 SGHRS and CDR2 YFSETQ. The CDR3 region is CASSPTSGGLDTQYF. The CDR3 DNA follows: TGCGCCAGCAGCCCCACTAGCGGGGGACTGGATACGCAGTATTTT.

The chain employs TRBV2 and TRBJ1-4, with D hard to call. Germline values: CDR1 SNHLY, CDR2 FYNNEI. This CDR3 has 17 residues. V gave up 5 bases and J gave up 2 bases, with 18 bases separating them. CDR3 sequence: CASSPSWTMGTNEKLFF. The DNA of the CDR3 is TGTGCCAGCAGTCCAAGCTGGACGATGGGGACTAATGAAAAACTGTTTTTT.

In this sample, this clone turned up a few times. The chain uses TRBV19 and TRBJ1-6; the match to TRBD1 covers 9 bases. Unmatched junction bases numbered 5, after V lost 6 bases and J lost 5 bases. CDR3 length equals 15 residues. Looked up from germline, CDR1 is LNHDA and CDR2 is SQIVND (reference sequence). The CDR3 loop reads CASRIRDRDNSPLHF. The DNA of the CDR3 is TGTGCCAGTAGAATCCGGGACAGGGATAATTCACCCCTCCACTTT.

The V call is TRBV5-1, the J call TRBJ2-7; tentatively, D is TRBD1 or TRBD2 (5 bases each). The germline V and J ends were trimmed by 0 bases and 12 bases, with 10 bases remaining between them. CDR1 is SGHRS and CDR2 is YFSETQ in the germline V gene. The CDR3 covers 11 residues. The CDR3 DNA reads TGCGCCAGCAGCTTGGAAGGGGAGTGGTACTTC. This encodes CASSLEGEWYF.